The 25 T cell receptor beta chains given below trace back to one sample, sequenced in a study of blood T cell repertoires in COVID-19. Sequencing used immunoSEQ multiplex PCR; TCRdb keeps in-frame clones, though not all of them. The sample carries under 200,000 clones, 80% to 95% recorded once. Sequencing was done on a sample of peripheral blood. These receptor sequences come from a man over 45 with acute or convalescent COVID-19.

The chain carries TRBV4-1 and TRBJ1-3; 7 bases agree with TRBD1. Germline assignment: CDR1 MGHRA and CDR2 YSYEKL. The J segment lost 3 bases and the V segment lost 5 bases, leaving 4 bases of the junction unmatched. The CDR3 spans 14 residues. The CDR3 DNA reads TGCGCCAGCAGCAACAGGGGTGGTGGAAACACCATATATTTT. Translating gives CASSNRGGGNTIYF.

This clone came up a few times. This chain uses TRBV5-1 with TRBJ2-2, with TRBD1 matching 11 bases. CDR1 SGHRS and CDR2 YFSETQ come from the germline V gene. The junction had 5 bases not matched to a gene; V was cut back by 3 bases and J by 7 bases. This CDR3 has 15 residues. CDR3 bases: TGCGCCAGCAGCTCAGGACAGGGGGCCGACGGGGAGCTGTTTTTT. Amino acid sequence: CASSSGQGADGELFF.

The J gene is TRBJ2-2, the V gene TRBV19; maybe TRBD1 (6 bases). Germline CDR1 reads LNHDA; CDR2 reads SQIVND (reference sequence). The CDR3 has 15 amino acids. Between the trimmed V and J ends, which lost 6 bases and 0 bases, there was a span of 11 bases. In nucleotides, the CDR3 is TGTGCCAGTAGCTTGGACAGCGCGAACACCGGGGAGCTGTTTTTT. As protein: CASSLDSANTGELFF. Full variable domain (outside the CDR3, taken from reference TRBV19 and TRBJ2-2): DGGITQSPKYLFRKEGQNVTLSCEQNLNHDAMYWYRQDPGQGLRLIYYSQIVNDFQKGDIAEGYSVSREKKESFPLTVTSAQKNPTAFYLCASSLDSANTGELFFGEGSRLTVL.

This chain joins TRBV18 and TRBJ2-3, with D perhaps matching TRBD2 (6 bases). CDR3 length equals 15 residues. Germline V lookup: CDR1 KGHSH, CDR2 LQKENI. V was trimmed by 1 base and J by 5 bases, leaving 13 bases between them. This CDR3 is CASSPLGVGGDTQYF. The CDR3 region has the DNA TGTGCCAGCTCACCACTCGGGGTCGGGGGAGATACGCAGTATTTT.

The rearrangement links TRBV6-5 to TRBJ2-5; tentative D call: TRBD2 (6 bases). V dropped 2 bases and J dropped 5 bases, with 15 bases sitting between them. This CDR3 has 15 amino acids. The germline gives CDR1 MNHEY, CDR2 SVGAGI. DNA for the CDR3: TGTGCCAGCAGTTACGAATTGCGGGGAGTGGAGACCCAGTACTTC. Translated, it gives CASSYELRGVETQYF.

The chain is built from TRBV7-2 and TRBJ2-3, with a weak D call TRBD2 (7 bases). Germline loops: CDR1 SGHTA, CDR2 FQGNSA. Trimming left V 1 base short and J 2 bases short, with 16 bases between. This CDR3 region has 17 residues. CDR3 coding DNA: TGTGCCAGCAGCTTAGGTGGGGGGGCTCTGTTCACAGATACGCAGTATTTT. Amino acids: CASSLGGGALFTDTQYF.

This clone has a single count. The chain uses TRBV18 and TRBJ2-1; TRBD1 matches 8 bases. This CDR3 is built from 15 residues. Germline V gene data show CDR1 as KGHSH and CDR2 as LQKENI. With V trimmed by 2 bases and J by 7 bases, 7 bases remained unmatched. This CDR3 is CASSPMRTGPNEQFF. The DNA for the CDR3 is TGTGCCAGCTCACCAATGAGGACAGGGCCGAATGAGCAGTTCTTC.

The V gene is TRBV19, the J gene TRBJ1-1; maybe TRBD1 (5 bases). CDR3 length: 14 residues. Germline CDR1 reads LNHDA; CDR2 reads SQIVND (reference sequence). V was pared by 6 bases and J by 6 bases, with 17 bases between. This chain's CDR3 is CASSIAGGGSEAFF. CDR3 sequence (DNA): TGTGCCAGTAGCATCGCGGGGGGGGGTTCTGAAGCTTTCTTT.

CDR3 in amino acids: CASSESGRNTEAFF. Here the CDR3 DNA reads TGCGCCAGCAGTGAGTCGGGGAGGAACACTGAAGCTTTCTTT. The rearrangement uses TRBV10-2 and TRBJ1-1, with D unresolved. Trimming removed 0 bases from V and 1 base from J, with 6 bases in between. The CDR3 has 14 residues. Germline V lookup: CDR1 WSHSY, CDR2 SAAADI.

V usage is TRBV18 and J usage is TRBJ2-3; D is unresolved. Between the trimmed V and J ends, which lost 3 bases and 2 bases, there was a span of 12 bases. Germline V lookup: CDR1 KGHSH, CDR2 LQKENI. This CDR3 region has 15 residues. CDR3 protein: CASSPFAVDTDTQYF. CDR3 nucleotide sequence: TGTGCCAGCTCACCCTTCGCGGTAGACACAGATACGCAGTATTTT.

The chain is built from TRBV28 and TRBJ2-3; TRBD2 matches at 9 bases. CDR3 length: 15 residues. Losses at the gene ends were 7 bases for V and 2 bases for J; bases not matched to a gene: 7. The germline V gene encodes CDR1 MDHEN and CDR2 SYDVKM. Written as DNA, the CDR3 is TGTGCCAGCATTTTTAGCGGGGGAGACACAGATACGCAGTATTTT. Its translation is CASIFSGGDTDTQYF.

V gene TRBV19 combines with J gene TRBJ1-1; 10 positions agree with TRBD1. The CDR3 consists of 15 residues. Germline assignment: CDR1 LNHDA and CDR2 SQIVND (reference sequence). V shed 3 bases and J 3 bases; nucleotides not matched to a gene: 4. CDR3 protein: CASSMGGQGHTEAFF. CDR3 DNA sequence: TGTGCCAGTAGTATGGGGGGACAGGGGCACACTGAAGCTTTCTTT.

The genes are TRBV4-3 and TRBJ1-1; 9 bases agree with TRBD1. Per the germline V gene, CDR1 is LGHNA and CDR2 is YSLEER. The V gene end was trimmed by 1 base and the J gene end by 6 bases; junction bases not matched to a gene: 3. The CDR3 spans 14 residues. CDR3 sequence: CASSQGDRDAEAFF. CDR3 nucleotides: TGCGCCAGCAGCCAAGGGGACAGGGACGCTGAAGCTTTCTTT.

The chain employs TRBV9 and TRBJ2-5; D gene ambiguous. Germline assignment: CDR1 SGDLS and CDR2 YYNGEE. V lost 0 bases and J 1 base, leaving 7 bases between the germline ends. The CDR3 sequence is 14 residues long. The CDR3 sequence is CASSVAGSQETQYF. As DNA, the CDR3 is TGTGCCAGCAGCGTAGCTGGCAGCCAAGAGACCCAGTACTTC. The variable domain in full, completed from reference TRBV9 and TRBJ2-5, reads DSGVTQTPKHLITATGQRVTLRCSPRSGDLSVYWYQQSLDQGLQFLIQYYNGEERAKGNILERFSAQQFPDLHSELNLSSLELGDSALYFCASSVAGSQETQYFGPGTRLLVL.

The chain has TRBV7-9 and TRBJ1-2, with D uncertain. The CDR3 length is 16 residues. Germline CDR1 and CDR2: SEHNR and FQNEAQ (reference sequence). V lost 5 bases to trimming and J lost 2 bases, with 18 bases between them. This chain's CDR3 is CASSPAGSSGNYGYTF. The CDR3 DNA reads as TGTGCCAGCAGCCCGGCCGGGAGTTCGGGAAACTATGGCTACACCTTC.

The chain has TRBV6-1 and TRBJ2-1; 9 nucleotides match TRBD2. This CDR3 has 17 residues. The J segment lost 6 bases and the V segment lost 2 bases, leaving 11 bases of the junction unmatched. Per the germline V gene, CDR1 is MNHNS and CDR2 is SASEGT. The CDR3, as DNA: TGTGCCAGCAGTGAAAAGGGGTTCACTAGCGGGTCCAATGAGCAGTTCTTC. Amino acid sequence: CASSEKGFTSGSNEQFF.

The rearrangement joins TRBV5-5 to TRBJ1-2; D is perhaps TRBD1 (5 bases). Per the germline V gene, CDR1 is SGHKS and CDR2 is YYEKEE (reference sequence). V lost 3 bases, J lost 0 bases, and 18 bases lay in between. The CDR3 is 17 residues long. This CDR3 is CASSSPPGRGANYGYTF. As DNA, the CDR3 is TGTGCCAGCAGCTCCCCCCCGGGGAGGGGAGCTAACTATGGCTACACCTTC.

The chain has TRBV10-3 and TRBJ2-5; D is unclear. This CDR3 is built from 13 residues. Germline V gene data show CDR1 as ENHRY and CDR2 as SYGVKD. V was pared by 11 bases and J by 3 bases, with 16 bases between. Here the CDR3 DNA reads TGTGCCTGCAGCTTCGAACAGAAAGAGACCCAGTACTTC. It specifies CACSFEQKETQYF.

The V call is TRBV7-6, the J call TRBJ2-7; unclear D gene. The CDR3 sequence is 15 residues long. In germline, CDR1 is SGHVS, CDR2 FNYEAQ. The V gene lost 1 base and the J gene lost 2 bases, with 12 bases spanning the gap. The CDR3 DNA sequence: TGTGCCAGCAGCTTAGTGGCAGGTGCTACCTACGAGCAGTACGTC. Its translation is CASSLVAGATYEQYV.

This chain uses TRBV5-6 with TRBJ1-1; unclear D gene. The V end lost 4 bases, the J end lost 1 base, and 14 bases lay between the germline ends. Per the germline V gene, CDR1 is SGHDT and CDR2 is YYEEEE. The CDR3 extends over 15 amino acids. CDR3: CASSAGNFRNTEAFF. CDR3 DNA: TGTGCCAGCAGCGCGGGGAACTTTAGGAACACTGAAGCTTTCTTT.

This chain links TRBV3-1 (or the pseudogene TRBV3-2) with TRBJ1-5, with 9 nucleotides matching TRBD1. The CDR3 has 15 amino acids. The ends lost 6 bases at V and 3 bases at J; junction bases unmatched: 6. Per germline, CDR1 LGHDT and CDR2 YNNKEL (reference sequence). DNA for the CDR3: TGTGCCAGCAGTCGACAGGGGGACGTCAATCAGCCCCAGCATTTT. Its protein product is CASSRQGDVNQPQHF.

This sequence joins TRBV29-1 and TRBJ2-5; TRBD2 aligns across 9 bases. CDR1 and CDR2 (germline): SQVTM, ANQGSEA. The J segment lost 6 bases and the V segment lost 6 bases, leaving 17 bases of the junction unmatched. CDR3 length equals 16 residues. In DNA form, the CDR3 reads TGCAGCGTAACGGCCCTCGGAGTGCGGGAGGGACAGACCCAGTACTTC. Translation: CSVTALGVREGQTQYF.

V is TRBV9 and J is TRBJ2-7, with D perhaps TRBD2 (5 bases). Germline V gene lookup returns CDR1 SGDLS and CDR2 YYNGEE. V lost 5 bases and J 2 bases, leaving 23 bases between the germline ends. The CDR3 runs to 17 residues. CDR3 DNA sequence: TGTGCCAGCAGGATAAGGAGAGGGTCAGTTATGACCTACGAGCAGTACTTC. It translates to CASRIRRGSVMTYEQYF.

The CDR3 coding sequence is TGTGCCAGCAGTTCTTATCCGGGACAGGGGGACACTGAAGCTTTCTTT. This encodes CASSSYPGQGDTEAFF. The chain combines TRBV27 with TRBJ1-1; 11 nucleotides line up with TRBD1. Germline CDR1 and CDR2: MNHEY and SMNVEV (reference sequence). This CDR3 comprises 16 residues. J lost 3 bases, V lost 4 bases, and 7 bases had no gene match.

The chain couples TRBV7-9 to TRBJ1-1; D uncertain. V was pared by 2 bases and J by 2 bases, with 9 bases between. Germline V CDR1 and CDR2: SEHNR, FQNEAQ (reference sequence). This CDR3 has 14 residues. Written as DNA, the CDR3 is TGTGCCAGCAGCTTAAGATCGGTTAACACTGAAGCTTTCTTT. This translates into CASSLRSVNTEAFF.